The 18 T cell receptor beta chains in this list originate from one sample, sequenced in a study of T cell clonotyping in hematopoietic cell transplantation. The assay was immunoSEQ multiplex PCR, and TCRdb's table has in-frame clones only and misses some. The repertoire has thousands of clones, around 79% of them found once; the top ten carry roughly 29%. This sample comprised peripheral blood mononuclear cells, obtained at the time of graft-versus-host disease after allogeneic stem cell transplant. Source of these receptors: a female patient in her 50s who had an allogeneic stem cell transplant from an unrelated donor, so the T cells may come from the graft donor. Some clones in this sample may be carry-over from other donors' samples.

This clone was seen a few times. The V call is TRBV2, the J call TRBJ2-1; no clear D gene. V gave up 5 bases and J gave up 6 bases, with 17 bases separating them. The germline gives CDR1 SNHLY, CDR2 FYNNEI. This CDR3 has 15 residues. The CDR3 DNA reads as TGTGCCAGCAGTCCACCGCCCCTCGCTAGCAATGAGCAGTTCTTC. Protein sequence: CASSPPPLASNEQFF. Using reference TRBV2 and TRBJ2-1 for the parts outside the CDR3, the full variable domain is EPEVTQTPSHQVTQMGQEVILRCVPISNHLYFYWYRQILGQKVEFLVSFYNNEISEKSEIFDDQFSVERPDGSNFTLKIRSTKLEDSAMYFCASSPPPLASNEQFFGPGTRLTVL.

This sequence joins TRBV7-8 and TRBJ2-2; D call uncertain. This CDR3 has 12 amino acids. Trimming removed 5 bases at V and 3 bases at J, with 4 bases between. Germline V CDR1 and CDR2: SGHVS, FQNEAQ. The CDR3 bases are TGTGCCAGCAGCGCGTACACCGGGGAGCTGTTTTTT. Translation: CASSAYTGELFF.

This clone appeared a few times. V is TRBV5-1 and J is TRBJ1-1; D is uncertain. The CDR3 length is 15 residues. CDR1 and CDR2 from the germline V gene are SGHRS and YFSETQ. V lost 0 bases to trimming and J lost 2 bases, with 11 bases between them. The CDR3 protein is CASSLGTVGNTEAFF. For the CDR3, the DNA is TGCGCCAGCAGCTTGGGGACCGTTGGAAACACTGAAGCTTTCTTT.

J is TRBJ2-1 and V is TRBV11-2; possibly TRBD2 for D (5 bases). V lost 5 bases, J lost 0 bases, and 11 bases lay in between. CDR1 is SGHAT and CDR2 is FQNNGV in the germline V gene. This CDR3 is 15 amino acids long. CDR3 in amino acids: CASSSGRASYNEQFF. CDR3 sequence (DNA): TGTGCCAGCAGCAGCGGACGGGCCTCCTACAATGAGCAGTTCTTC.

V and J are TRBV7-2 and TRBJ2-7, with no clear D. This CDR3 has 15 residues. The germline gives CDR1 SGHTA, CDR2 FQGNSA. V was pared by 5 bases and J by 4 bases, with 18 bases between. The chain's CDR3 is CASSAIVLGLYEQYF. CDR3 sequence (DNA): TGTGCCAGCAGCGCAATCGTCCTTGGGCTGTACGAGCAGTACTTC.

This chain joins TRBV28 and TRBJ2-3; TRBD1 is a possible D gene (6 bases). Germline-derived CDR1 and CDR2 are MDHEN and SYDVKM. The CDR3 is 15 residues long. V was cut by 7 bases and J by 2 bases, with 16 bases left in between. The CDR3 here is CASTQGRGSTDTQYF. The CDR3 DNA follows: TGTGCCAGCACCCAAGGTAGGGGGTCCACAGATACGCAGTATTTT. The full variable domain, with the rest looked up from reference TRBV28 and TRBJ2-3, is DVKVTQSSRYLVKRTGEKVFLECVQDMDHENMFWYRQDPGLGLRLIYFSYDVKMKEKGDIPEGYSVSREKKERFSLILESASTNQTSMYLCASTQGRGSTDTQYFGPGTRLTVL.

The J gene is TRBJ1-6, the V gene TRBV18, with no clear D. CDR3 length: 16 amino acids. The germline V gene encodes CDR1 KGHSH and CDR2 LQKENI. V dropped 3 bases and J dropped 5 bases, with 14 bases sitting between them. In DNA form, the CDR3 reads TGTGCCAGCTCACCTGCCCCCCAGCACCATAATTCACCCCTCCACTTT. Translated, it gives CASSPAPQHHNSPLHF.

This chain joins TRBV7-8 and TRBJ2-1, with 7 bases identical to TRBD2. The junction had 4 bases not matched to a gene; V was cut back by 5 bases and J by 6 bases. Germline CDR1 and CDR2: SGHVS and FQNEAQ. The CDR3 totals 13 residues. CDR3 bases: TGTGCCAGCAGCGAAACTAGCGCCAATGAGCAGTTCTTC. It is translated as CASSETSANEQFF. Using reference TRBV7-8 and TRBJ2-1 for the parts outside the CDR3, the full variable domain is GAGVSQSPRYKVAKRGQDVALRCDPISGHVSLFWYQQALGQGPEFLTYFQNEAQLDKSGLPSDRFFAERPEGSVSTLKIQRTQQEDSAVYLCASSETSANEQFFGPGTRLTVL.

The J gene is TRBJ2-5, the V gene TRBV2; 7 bases match TRBD1. In germline, CDR1 is SNHLY, CDR2 FYNNEI. V gave up 6 bases and J gave up 0 bases; unmatched junction bases: 4. CDR3 length equals 14 residues. This chain's CDR3 is CASRGQSNQETQYF. CDR3 DNA sequence: TGTGCCAGCAGGGGACAGTCGAACCAAGAGACCCAGTACTTC. Full variable domain (outside the CDR3, taken from reference TRBV2 and TRBJ2-5): EPEVTQTPSHQVTQMGQEVILRCVPISNHLYFYWYRQILGQKVEFLVSFYNNEISEKSEIFDDQFSVERPDGSNFTLKIRSTKLEDSAMYFCASRGQSNQETQYFGPGTRLLVL.

The rearrangement uses TRBV7-3 and TRBJ1-3, with 8 bases fitting TRBD1. Germline-derived CDR1 and CDR2 are SGHTA and FQGTGA. This CDR3 has 15 residues. With 2 bases clipped from V and 4 bases from J, the junction kept 4 bases outside the gene matches. The CDR3 spells CASSLAPGGGNTIYF. The DNA for the CDR3 is TGTGCCAGCAGCTTAGCGCCAGGGGGCGGAAACACCATATATTTT.

The chain couples TRBV5-6 to TRBJ1-1, with D uncertain. V lost 2 bases and J 3 bases, leaving 8 bases between the germline ends. Germline CDR1 and CDR2: SGHDT and YYEEEE. CDR3 length equals 13 residues. In DNA form, the CDR3 reads TGTGCCAGCAGCTTCGGGTTCTACACTGAAGCTTTCTTT. This codes for CASSFGFYTEAFF.

The chain carries TRBV6-5 and TRBJ2-3; 7 nucleotides match TRBD2. V shed 7 bases, J shed 4 bases, and the junction held 8 bases outside the gene matches. This CDR3 comprises 14 residues. CDR1 is MNHEY, CDR2 SVGAGI, per germline. The CDR3 DNA is TGTGCCAGCACCCGAGGACTAGGGGCAGATACGCAGTATTTT. Its protein product is CASTRGLGADTQYF.

V is TRBV7-2 and J is TRBJ1-2; no clear D gene. The ends were cut back, 0 bases at V and 2 bases at J, with 10 bases in the middle. Germline loops: CDR1 SGHTA, CDR2 FQGNSA. The CDR3 covers 15 residues. CDR3 loop: CASSLAGQDNYGYTF. As DNA, the CDR3 is TGTGCCAGCAGCTTAGCTGGGCAGGACAACTATGGCTACACCTTC.

This chain links TRBV10-2 with TRBJ2-1, with TRBD2 matching over 9 bases. The trim removed 6 bases at V and 8 bases at J, leaving 14 bases unmatched. The CDR3 is 16 residues long. Germline V gives CDR1 WSHSY, CDR2 SAAADI. DNA for the CDR3: TGCGCCAGCAGCGCCTCGTGGCGGGGGGGCTCTGATGAGCAGTTCTTC. Protein sequence: CASSASWRGGSDEQFF.

The V call is TRBV28, the J call TRBJ1-5; 8 positions match TRBD1. In germline, CDR1 is MDHEN, CDR2 SYDVKM. The length of the CDR3 is 14 residues. J was trimmed by 7 bases and V by 6 bases; bases with no gene match: 8. The CDR3 bases are TGTGCCAGCAGCAATACAGGGGGAGGACAGCCCCAGCATTTT. Protein sequence: CASSNTGGGQPQHF. Full variable domain (remainder filled in from reference TRBV28 and TRBJ1-5): DVKVTQSSRYLVKRTGEKVFLECVQDMDHENMFWYRQDPGLGLRLIYFSYDVKMKEKGDIPEGYSVSREKKERFSLILESASTNQTSMYLCASSNTGGGQPQHFGDGTRLSIL.

The chain has TRBV19 and TRBJ2-7; D remains ambiguous. V shed 8 bases and J shed 7 bases, with 15 bases lying between them. The length of the CDR3 is 12 residues. The germline V gene has CDR1 LNHDA and CDR2 SQIVND (reference sequence). CDR3 residues: CASGPLPGEQYF. The CDR3 nucleotides read TGTGCCAGTGGGCCACTCCCTGGTGAGCAGTACTTC.

The chain links TRBV27 to TRBJ2-7; 11 positions agree with TRBD1. The CDR3 runs 15 residues. Germline trimming cut 6 bases from V and 3 bases from J; bases unmatched to any gene: 7. Germline V gene data show CDR1 as MNHEY and CDR2 as SMNVEV (reference sequence). The CDR3 loop reads CASSRPGTGGYEQYF. DNA for the CDR3: TGTGCCAGCAGCCGTCCCGGGACAGGGGGCTACGAGCAGTACTTC.

The chain uses TRBV29-1 and TRBJ2-7, with 8 bases that match TRBD1. The ends lost 5 bases at V and 6 bases at J; junction bases unmatched: 12. Per germline, CDR1 SQVTM and CDR2 ANQGSEA. The CDR3 has 14 residues. CDR3 DNA sequence: TGCAGCGTTCCAACCACAGGGGGATCGACCGAGCAGTACTTC. Encoded protein: CSVPTTGGSTEQYF.